This T cell receptor beta chain comes out of a study of shared clonotypes between healthy human individuals. Findings of the study overall: What limited the represented genetic and exposure-history diversity was the small number of donors.

Trimming removed 5 bases from V and 5 bases from J, with 20 bases in between. This CDR3 region has 16 residues. Germline V CDR1 and CDR2: SGHTA, FQGNSA. It was at deep level that the assay was run. Clones were read by immunoSEQ multiplex PCR, and TCRdb kept only the in-frame ones, dropping some. In the table there are about 2.3 million clones, roughly 93% of which are singletons. On this clone: The antigen is undetermined.

The genes are TRBV7-2 and TRBJ2-3; D assignment may be TRBD1 or TRBD2 (5 bases each). The receptor's source is a man younger than 35 in good health. Some clones in this sample may be carry-over from other donors' samples. The sample taken for sequencing was naive CD4+ T cells from PBMCs. Indicated subset: CD45RA+ positively selected. CDR3 sequence (DNA): TGTGCCAGCAGCCGGGGCACTCTGGCATTCGGAGATACGCAGTATTTT. It is translated as CASSRGTLAFGDTQYF.